One and the same sample provided the 9 T cell receptor beta chains below, sequenced in a study of PD-L1 blockade in urothelial cancer. Specified time point: pretreatment peripheral blood. Generated by immunoSEQ multiplex PCR, the TCRdb table keeps only in-frame clones and is missing some. The data show about 130,000 clones, approximately 84% seen once. Sequences were derived from PBMCs, sampled around atezolizumab (anti-PD-L1) treatment. These receptors were taken from a man between 50 and 59 years old with urothelial cancer.

The chain couples TRBV7-2 to TRBJ1-1, with D possibly TRBD1 on 5 matching bases. This CDR3 is 13 amino acids long. Trimming took 1 base from V and 4 from J, leaving 7 bases between them. From germline, CDR1 is SGHTA and CDR2 FQGNSA. The CDR3 loop reads CASSLGGRTEAFF. CDR3 coding DNA: TGTGCCAGCAGCTTAGGGGGCCGCACTGAAGCTTTCTTT.

This clone was seen just once. J is TRBJ1-4 and V is TRBV28; D gene unclear. V was trimmed by 7 bases and J by 7 bases, leaving 10 bases between them. The length of the CDR3 is 12 residues. Germline V lookup: CDR1 MDHEN, CDR2 SYDVKM. The CDR3, as DNA: TGTGCCAGCAAAGGTCAGGTTGAAAAACTGTTTTTT. Translated, it gives CASKGQVEKLFF.

V gene TRBV27 combines with J gene TRBJ2-1; 9 nucleotides match TRBD2. The CDR3 runs to 15 residues. V was pared by 5 bases and J by 9 bases, with 11 bases of the junction left unmatched. Germline assignment: CDR1 MNHEY and CDR2 SMNVEV (reference sequence). This CDR3 reads CASSRYSTSGSEQFF. In DNA, the CDR3 is TGTGCCAGCAGTCGGTACTCGACTAGCGGATCTGAGCAGTTCTTC.

The genes are TRBV9 and TRBJ2-3; 7 nucleotides align to TRBD2. CDR1 and CDR2 from the germline V gene are SGDLS and YYNGEE. The CDR3 length is 18 residues. Unmatched junction bases numbered 11, after V lost 1 base and J lost 0 bases. As DNA, the CDR3 is TGTGCCAGCAGCGTAAGAGGGTTAGCGGGCCCTAGCACAGATACGCAGTATTTT. This gives the protein CASSVRGLAGPSTDTQYF.

V and J are TRBV7-8 and TRBJ1-5; 7 nucleotides match TRBD1. The CDR3 is 16 amino acids. V gave up 1 base and J gave up 2 bases; unmatched junction bases: 5. CDR1 is SGHVS and CDR2 is FQNEAQ in the germline V gene. The CDR3 region is CASSLGDRRRNQPQHF. DNA of the CDR3: TGTGCCAGCAGCTTAGGGGACAGACGGCGCAATCAGCCCCAGCATTTT.

The V gene is TRBV6-5, the J gene TRBJ1-6, with D tentatively TRBD1 (5 bases). The CDR3 runs to 15 residues. Germline V lookup: CDR1 MNHEY, CDR2 SVGAGI. With 5 bases removed from V and 11 bases from J, the gap between germline ends came to 19 bases. CDR3 sequence reads: CASSNRQLRLAPLHF. CDR3 nucleotide sequence: TGTGCCAGCAGTAACAGACAGCTCCGTCTGGCACCCCTCCACTTT.

On this clone itself: Other DNA sequences of this sample code for an identical CDR3. The chain uses TRBV7-3 and TRBJ2-1; 12 bases line up with TRBD2. Germline V gene lookup returns CDR1 SGHTA and CDR2 FQGTGA. Losses at the gene ends were 6 bases for V and 6 bases for J; bases not matched to a gene: 9. This CDR3 contains 16 residues. The CDR3, as DNA: TGTGCCAGCAGTCTAAGTACTAGCGGGAGGTTCAATGAGCAGTTCTTC. Its translation is CASSLSTSGRFNEQFF.

This clone was seen only a few times. This rearrangement joins TRBV5-4 to TRBJ1-2, with a possible D match to TRBD1 (5 bases). There are 11 residues in the CDR3. The germline gives CDR1 SGHNT, CDR2 YYREEE (reference sequence). The V and J ends lost 4 bases and 7 bases respectively, with 8 bases between them. Here the CDR3 DNA reads TGTGCCAGCAGCATCGGGGGTGGCTACACCTTC. Its protein is CASSIGGGYTF.

A single count supports this clone. The V and J genes are TRBV10-3 and TRBJ2-1, with a possible D match to TRBD2 (6 bases). Germline lookup yields CDR1 ENHRY and CDR2 SYGVKD. The CDR3 has 16 amino acids. Trimming removed 2 bases from V and 13 bases from J, with 24 bases in between. The CDR3 bases are TGTGCCATCAGTGAGGGGACTGGAGCTAGCGAATCCCCCCAGTTCTTC. It is translated as CAISEGTGASESPQFF.